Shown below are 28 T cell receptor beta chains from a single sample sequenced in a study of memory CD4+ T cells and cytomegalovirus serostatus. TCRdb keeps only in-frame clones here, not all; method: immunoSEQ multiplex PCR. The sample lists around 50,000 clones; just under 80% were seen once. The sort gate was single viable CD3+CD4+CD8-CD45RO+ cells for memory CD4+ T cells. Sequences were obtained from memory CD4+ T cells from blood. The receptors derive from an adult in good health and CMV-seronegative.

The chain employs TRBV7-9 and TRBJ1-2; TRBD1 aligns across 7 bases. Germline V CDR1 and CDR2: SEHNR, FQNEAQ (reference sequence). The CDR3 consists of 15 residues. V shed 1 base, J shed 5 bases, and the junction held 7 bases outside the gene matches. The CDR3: CASSLVSGTEYGYTF. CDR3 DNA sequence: TGTGCCAGCAGCTTAGTCAGCGGGACAGAGTATGGCTACACCTTC.

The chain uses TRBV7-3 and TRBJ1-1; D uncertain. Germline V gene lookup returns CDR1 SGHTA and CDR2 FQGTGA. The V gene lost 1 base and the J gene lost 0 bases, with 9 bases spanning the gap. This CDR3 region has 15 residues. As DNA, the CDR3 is TGTGCCAGCAGCTTAATGGGCAGTTTGAACACTGAAGCTTTCTTT. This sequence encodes CASSLMGSLNTEAFF. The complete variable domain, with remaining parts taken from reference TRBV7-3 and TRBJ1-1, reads GAGVSQTPSNKVTEKGKYVELRCDPISGHTALYWYRQSLGQGPEFLIYFQGTGAADDSGLPNDRFFAVRPEGSVSTLKIQRTERGDSAVYLCASSLMGSLNTEAFFGQGTRLTVV.

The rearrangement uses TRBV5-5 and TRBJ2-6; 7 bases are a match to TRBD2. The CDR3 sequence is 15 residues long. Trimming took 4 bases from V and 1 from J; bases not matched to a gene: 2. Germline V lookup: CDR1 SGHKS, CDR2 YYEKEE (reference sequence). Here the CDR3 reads CASSRGSSGANVLTF. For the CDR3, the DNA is TGTGCCAGCAGCCGCGGGAGTTCTGGGGCCAACGTCCTGACTTTC.

The CDR3 here is CASSQDRGLAGYEQYF. The CDR3 DNA reads as TGCGCCAGCAGCCAAGATCGTGGGCTAGCGGGCTACGAGCAGTACTTC. The chain uses TRBV4-1 and TRBJ2-7, with 8 bases fitting TRBD2. The CDR3 extends over 16 amino acids. V dropped 0 bases and J dropped 3; count of bases not matched to a gene: 7. Germline CDR1 and CDR2: MGHRA and YSYEKL.

Written as DNA, the CDR3 is TGCGCCAGCAGCCAAGAGGTTGGGTCGACTAGCGCCGGGGGGGCCCAGTACTTC. Amino acids: CASSQEVGSTSAGGAQYF. The chain recombines TRBV4-3 with TRBJ2-5; 8 nucleotides match TRBD2. Germline values: CDR1 LGHNA, CDR2 YSLEER. J lost 9 bases, V lost 0 bases, and 18 bases had no gene match. The CDR3 is 18 amino acids.

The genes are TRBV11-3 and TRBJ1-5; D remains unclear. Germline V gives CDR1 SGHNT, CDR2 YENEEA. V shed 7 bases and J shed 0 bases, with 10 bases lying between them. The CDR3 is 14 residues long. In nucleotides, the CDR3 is TGTGCCAGCACATTGGGTGATAGCAATCAGCCCCAGCATTTT. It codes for CASTLGDSNQPQHF. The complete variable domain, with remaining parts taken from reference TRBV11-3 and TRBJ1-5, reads EAGVVQSPRYKIIEKKQPVAFWCNPISGHNTLYWYLQNLGQGPELLIRYENEEAVDDSQLPKDRFSAERLKGVDSTLKIQPAELGDSAVYLCASTLGDSNQPQHFGDGTRLSIL.

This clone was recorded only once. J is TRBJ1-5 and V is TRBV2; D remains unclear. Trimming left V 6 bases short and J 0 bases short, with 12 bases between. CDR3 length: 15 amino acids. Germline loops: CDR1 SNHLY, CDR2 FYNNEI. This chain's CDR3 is CASRREGHSNQPQHF. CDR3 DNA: TGTGCCAGCAGGCGAGAAGGCCATAGCAATCAGCCCCAGCATTTT.

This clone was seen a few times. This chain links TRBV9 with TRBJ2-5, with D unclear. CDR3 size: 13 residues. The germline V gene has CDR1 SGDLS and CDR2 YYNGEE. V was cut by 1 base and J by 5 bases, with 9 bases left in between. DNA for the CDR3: TGTGCCAGCAGCGTACGACTCAGGGAGACCCAGTACTTC. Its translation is CASSVRLRETQYF.

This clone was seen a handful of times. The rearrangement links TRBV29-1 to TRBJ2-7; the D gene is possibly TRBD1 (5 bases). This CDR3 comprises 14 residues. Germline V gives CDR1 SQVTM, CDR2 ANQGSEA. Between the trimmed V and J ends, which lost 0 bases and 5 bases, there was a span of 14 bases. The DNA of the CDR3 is TGCAGCGTTGAAGAAGCAGGGATCCACCACGAGCAGTACTTC. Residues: CSVEEAGIHHEQYF.

The CDR3 DNA reads as TGTGCCTGGAGTCTTAGAGGGGGTCAGCCCCAGCATTTT. It encodes CAWSLRGGQPQHF. The chain employs TRBV30 and TRBJ1-5, with D maybe TRBD1 (6 bases). The V end lost 2 bases, the J end lost 6 bases, and 11 bases lay between the germline ends. Per germline, CDR1 GTSNPN and CDR2 SVGIG (reference sequence). The CDR3 spans 13 residues.

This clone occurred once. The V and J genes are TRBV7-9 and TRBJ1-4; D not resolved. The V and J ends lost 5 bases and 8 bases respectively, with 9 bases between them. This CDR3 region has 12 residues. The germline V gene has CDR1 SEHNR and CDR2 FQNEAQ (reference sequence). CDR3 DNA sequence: TGTGCCAGCAGCCCCCGCGCGGAAAAACTGTTTTTT. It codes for CASSPRAEKLFF. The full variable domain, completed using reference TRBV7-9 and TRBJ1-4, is DTGVSQNPRHKITKRGQNVTFRCDPISEHNRLYWYRQTLGQGPEFLTYFQNEAQLEKSRLLSDRFSAERPKGSFSTLEIQRTEQGDSAMYLCASSPRAEKLFFGSGTQLSVL.

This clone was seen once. The CDR3 is CASSLGQVGYGYTF. The CDR3 coding sequence is TGTGCCAGCAGCTTAGGACAGGTCGGCTATGGCTACACCTTC. The rearrangement uses TRBV7-9 and TRBJ1-2; D possibly corresponds to TRBD1 (6 bases). The CDR3 runs to 14 residues. Trimming took 1 base from V and 4 from J, leaving 10 bases between them. The germline gives CDR1 SEHNR, CDR2 FQNEAQ (reference sequence).

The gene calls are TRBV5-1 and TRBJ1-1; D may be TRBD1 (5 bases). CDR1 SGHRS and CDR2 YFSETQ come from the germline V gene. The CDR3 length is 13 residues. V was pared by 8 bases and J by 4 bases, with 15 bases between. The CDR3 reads CASCQTAATEAFF. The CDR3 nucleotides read TGCGCCAGTTGTCAGACAGCTGCCACTGAAGCTTTCTTT.

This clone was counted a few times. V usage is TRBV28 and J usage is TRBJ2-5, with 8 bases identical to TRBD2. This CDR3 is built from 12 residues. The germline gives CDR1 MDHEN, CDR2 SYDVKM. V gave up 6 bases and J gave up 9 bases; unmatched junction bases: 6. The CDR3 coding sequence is TGTGCCAGCAGGGAACCCGGGAGGGCCCAGTACTTC. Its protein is CASREPGRAQYF.

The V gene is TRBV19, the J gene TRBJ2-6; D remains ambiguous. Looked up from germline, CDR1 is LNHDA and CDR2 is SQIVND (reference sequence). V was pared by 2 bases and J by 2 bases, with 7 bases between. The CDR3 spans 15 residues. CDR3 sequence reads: CASSIKLAGANVLTF. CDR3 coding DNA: TGTGCCAGTAGTATAAAACTGGCTGGGGCCAACGTCCTGACTTTC.

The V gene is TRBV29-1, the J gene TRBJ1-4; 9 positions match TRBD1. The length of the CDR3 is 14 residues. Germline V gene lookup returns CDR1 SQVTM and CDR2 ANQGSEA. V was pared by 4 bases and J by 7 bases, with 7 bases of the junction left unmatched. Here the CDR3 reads CSVANRGQGEKLFF. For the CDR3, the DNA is TGCAGCGTTGCCAACAGGGGGCAGGGTGAAAAACTGTTTTTT.

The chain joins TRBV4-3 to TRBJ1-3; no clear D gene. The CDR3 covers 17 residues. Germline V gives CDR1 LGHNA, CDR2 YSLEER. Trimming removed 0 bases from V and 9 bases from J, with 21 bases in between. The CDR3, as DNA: TGCGCCAGCAGCCAAGATTCGGGCCAGACGAGTTTGGGCACCATATATTTT. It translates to CASSQDSGQTSLGTIYF.

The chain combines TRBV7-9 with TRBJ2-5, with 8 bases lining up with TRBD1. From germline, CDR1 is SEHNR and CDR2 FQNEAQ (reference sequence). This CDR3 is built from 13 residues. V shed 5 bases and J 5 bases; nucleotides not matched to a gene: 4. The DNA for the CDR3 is TGTGCCAGCAGCCCATACAGGGGGGAGACCCAGTACTTC. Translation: CASSPYRGETQYF.

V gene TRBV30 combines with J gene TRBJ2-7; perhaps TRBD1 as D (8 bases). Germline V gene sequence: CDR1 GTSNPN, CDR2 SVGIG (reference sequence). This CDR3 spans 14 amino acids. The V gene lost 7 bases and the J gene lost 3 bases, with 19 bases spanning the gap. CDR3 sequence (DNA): TGTGCCTCCACGGGAGGACAGGGACGCTACGAGCAGTACTTC. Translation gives CASTGGQGRYEQYF.

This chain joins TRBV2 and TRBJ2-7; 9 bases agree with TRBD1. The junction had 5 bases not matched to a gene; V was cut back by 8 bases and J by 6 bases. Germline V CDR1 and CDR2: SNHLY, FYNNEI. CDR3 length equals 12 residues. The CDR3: CASRGQGLEQYF. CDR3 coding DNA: TGTGCCAGCCGGGGACAGGGACTCGAGCAGTACTTC. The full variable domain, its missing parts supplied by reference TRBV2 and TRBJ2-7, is EPEVTQTPSHQVTQMGQEVILRCVPISNHLYFYWYRQILGQKVEFLVSFYNNEISEKSEIFDDQFSVERPDGSNFTLKIRSTKLEDSAMYFCASRGQGLEQYFGPGTRLTVT.

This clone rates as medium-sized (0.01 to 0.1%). The CDR3, as DNA: TGTGCCAGCAGTTTAGGGGGCAGTCAGTTGTATGGCTACACCTTC. Translating it yields CASSLGGSQLYGYTF. The J gene is TRBJ1-2, the V gene TRBV28, with a tentative D call TRBD1 (6 bases). This CDR3 has 15 residues. Germline assignment: CDR1 MDHEN and CDR2 SYDVKM. V was trimmed by 2 bases and J by 5 bases, leaving 15 bases between them.

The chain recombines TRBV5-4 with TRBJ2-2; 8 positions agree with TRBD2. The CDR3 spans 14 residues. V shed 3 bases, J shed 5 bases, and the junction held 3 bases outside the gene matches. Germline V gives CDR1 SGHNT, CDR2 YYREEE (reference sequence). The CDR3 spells CASSSGTRTGELFF. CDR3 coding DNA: TGTGCCAGCAGCTCCGGGACTAGAACCGGGGAGCTGTTTTTT.

The CDR3, as DNA: TGTGCCAGCAGCTGGGGGGGACAGGGGTTCTATGGCTACACCTTC. It encodes CASSWGGQGFYGYTF. The gene calls are TRBV7-2 and TRBJ1-2, with 10 nucleotides matching TRBD1. V trimming: 4 bases; J trimming: 4 bases; junction bases outside the gene matches: 6. The CDR3 is made up of 15 amino acids. Germline V gene lookup returns CDR1 SGHTA and CDR2 FQGNSA.

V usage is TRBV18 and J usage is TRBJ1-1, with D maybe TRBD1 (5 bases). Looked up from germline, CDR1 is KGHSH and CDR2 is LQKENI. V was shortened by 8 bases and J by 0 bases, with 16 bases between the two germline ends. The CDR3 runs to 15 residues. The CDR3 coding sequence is TGTGCCAGCCGAGGAGCGGGGGGGGTGAACACTGAAGCTTTCTTT. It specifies CASRGAGGVNTEAFF.

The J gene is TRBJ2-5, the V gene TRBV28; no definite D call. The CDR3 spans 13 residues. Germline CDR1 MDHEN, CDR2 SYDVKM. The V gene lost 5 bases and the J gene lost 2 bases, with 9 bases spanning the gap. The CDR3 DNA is TGTGCCAGCAGTCCTGGAGATCAAGAGACCCAGTACTTC. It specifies CASSPGDQETQYF.

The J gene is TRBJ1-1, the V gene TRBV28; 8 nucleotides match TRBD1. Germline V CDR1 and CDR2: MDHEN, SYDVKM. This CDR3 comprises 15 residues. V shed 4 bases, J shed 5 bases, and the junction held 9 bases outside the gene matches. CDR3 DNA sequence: TGTGCCAGCAGTTCAAACGGACAGGGTGGAACTGAAGCTTTCTTT. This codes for CASSSNGQGGTEAFF.

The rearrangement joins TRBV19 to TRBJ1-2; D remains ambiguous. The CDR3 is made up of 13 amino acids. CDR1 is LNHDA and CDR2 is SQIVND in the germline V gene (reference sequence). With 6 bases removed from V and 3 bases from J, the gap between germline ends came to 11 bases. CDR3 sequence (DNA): TGTGCCAGTAGCGGACGCCCCGACTATGGCTACACCTTC. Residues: CASSGRPDYGYTF.

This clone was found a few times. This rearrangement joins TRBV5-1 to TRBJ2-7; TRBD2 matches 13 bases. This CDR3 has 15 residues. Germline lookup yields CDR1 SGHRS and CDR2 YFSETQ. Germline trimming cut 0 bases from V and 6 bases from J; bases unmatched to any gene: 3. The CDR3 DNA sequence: TGCGCCAGCAGCTTGGCCACTAGCGGGGGGGCCGAGCAGTACTTC. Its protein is CASSLATSGGAEQYF.